The next 24 T cell receptor beta chains were all read from a single sample in a study of fetal regulatory T cell absence and autoimmunity. Libraries were prepared by immunoSEQ multiplex PCR; TCRdb keeps only in-frame clonotypes and omits some of them. The repertoire includes 95,000 to 100,000 clones, around 72% of them detected once, and roughly 2% sits in the top ten. Sequencing was performed on pancreas tissue. The receptors shown here come from a male donor with IPEX syndrome.

The CDR3 DNA reads TGTGCCAGCAGCCGGACAGGGGGCAACACTGAAGCTTTCTTT. Protein product: CASSRTGGNTEAFF. The chain uses TRBV14 and TRBJ1-1; TRBD1 matches 11 bases. V was clipped by 4 bases and J by 2 bases; unmatched bases: 0. Germline V gene data show CDR1 as SGHDN and CDR2 as FVKESK. There are 14 residues in the CDR3.

This clone has more than one count but fewer than ten. The chain carries TRBV6-6 and TRBJ1-2, with D perhaps TRBD1 (5 bases). V was clipped by 6 bases and J by 0 bases, with 11 bases between them. The germline V gene has CDR1 MNHNY and CDR2 SVGAGI (reference sequence). This CDR3 is built from 14 residues. CDR3 sequence: CASSAGHSNYGYTF. The DNA for the CDR3 is TGTGCCAGCAGCGCGGGGCACTCTAACTATGGCTACACCTTC.

The rearrangement joins TRBV5-6 to TRBJ1-6, with D unclear. Trimming shortened V by 4 bases and J by 7 bases, and 9 bases separated the two germline ends. Germline V gene lookup returns CDR1 SGHDT and CDR2 YYEEEE. The CDR3 covers 13 residues. CDR3 protein: CASSPSPNSPLHF. For the CDR3, the DNA is TGTGCCAGCAGCCCGTCCCCGAATTCACCCCTCCACTTT.

This clone was seen once. This sequence joins TRBV19 and TRBJ2-3; D is possibly TRBD1 or TRBD2 (5 bases each). CDR1 LNHDA and CDR2 SQIVND come from the germline V gene (reference sequence). This CDR3 region has 18 residues. V lost 9 bases and J 6 bases, leaving 31 bases between the germline ends. The CDR3 DNA sequence: TGTGCCAGCAGCAGAGAGGGTCCAGGCTTCGGGACCGCCGATACGCAGTATTTT. Translated, it gives CASSREGPGFGTADTQYF.

This rearrangement joins TRBV19 to TRBJ1-2, with 10 nucleotides matching TRBD1. Looked up from germline, CDR1 is LNHDA and CDR2 is SQIVND (reference sequence). Unmatched junction bases numbered 2, after V lost 3 bases and J lost 7 bases. The CDR3 loop spans 13 amino acids. This CDR3 reads CASSMGQGFGYTF. The DNA for the CDR3 is TGTGCCAGTAGTATGGGACAGGGGTTTGGCTACACCTTC.

The chain couples TRBV27 to TRBJ2-5, with 9 bases lining up with TRBD2. Unmatched junction bases numbered 10, after V lost 2 bases and J lost 9 bases. This CDR3 is 15 amino acids long. The germline V gene encodes CDR1 MNHEY and CDR2 SMNVEV (reference sequence). The CDR3 coding sequence is TGTGCCAGCAGTTTAGGAGGGCTAGCGGGAAGCTCCCAGTACTTC. Residues: CASSLGGLAGSSQYF.

This clone was observed a few times. The chain carries TRBV7-6 and TRBJ2-3; the D is unclear. V was pared by 0 bases and J by 5 bases, with 0 bases between. The germline V gene encodes CDR1 SGHVS and CDR2 FNYEAQ. The CDR3 contains 11 residues. The CDR3 spells CASSLADTQYF. CDR3 coding DNA: TGTGCCAGCAGCTTAGCAGATACGCAGTATTTT.

The chain uses TRBV5-3 and TRBJ2-7; D is perhaps TRBD2 (5 bases). TRBV5-3 counts as an open reading frame of uncertain function. V was pared by 3 bases and J by 4 bases, with 17 bases between. The length of the CDR3 is 15 residues. In nucleotides, the CDR3 is TGTGCCAGAAGCTCACTAGAACCAGCTTCATACGAGCAGTACTTC. Amino acids: CARSSLEPASYEQYF.

This clone was counted a single time. V usage is TRBV5-1 and J usage is TRBJ2-1, with TRBD2 matching 8 bases. Germline V gene data show CDR1 as SGHRS and CDR2 as YFSETQ. V dropped 8 bases and J dropped 6; count of bases not matched to a gene: 10. The CDR3 is 14 amino acids. CDR3 DNA sequence: TGCGCCAGGGCGGGACTAGAAAAACGCAATGAGCAGTTCTTC. The encoded protein is CARAGLEKRNEQFF.

The V gene is TRBV4-1, the J gene TRBJ2-1; 11 bases are a match to TRBD2. The ends lost 3 bases at V and 3 bases at J; junction bases unmatched: 4. This CDR3 region has 16 residues. Germline CDR1 MGHRA, CDR2 YSYEKL. The CDR3 spells CASSHAGTSGYNEQFF. The DNA of the CDR3 is TGCGCCAGCAGCCATGCCGGGACTAGCGGCTACAATGAGCAGTTCTTC.

The rearrangement links TRBV5-1 to TRBJ2-3; D not certain. Germline V gene data show CDR1 as SGHRS and CDR2 as YFSETQ. CDR3 length: 10 residues. With 5 bases removed from V and 6 bases from J, the gap between germline ends came to 4 bases. The CDR3 reads CASRGDTQYF. The CDR3, as DNA: TGCGCCAGCAGGGGTGATACGCAGTATTTT.

A note on this clone: The junction shows a germline mismatch at one end, possibly a read error. The V and J genes are TRBV6-6 and TRBJ1-2; tentatively, D is TRBD1 (6 bases). CDR1 is MNHNY, CDR2 SVGAGI, per germline (reference sequence). The CDR3 is 12 residues long. CDR3 sequence reads: CASTYRVEGYTF. CDR3 nucleotides: TGTGCCAGCACTTACAGGGTAGAGGGCTACACCTTC.

This chain links TRBV6-5 with TRBJ2-7; weak D call: TRBD2 (6 bases). The V and J ends lost 0 bases and 1 base respectively, with 10 bases between them. The germline V gene encodes CDR1 MNHEY and CDR2 SVGAGI. This CDR3 contains 15 residues. The CDR3 region has the DNA TGTGCCAGCAGTTACTCGTGGGGGGTATCCTACGAGCAGTACTTC. It is translated as CASSYSWGVSYEQYF.

V and J are TRBV11-3 and TRBJ2-5; TRBD1 or TRBD2 may be the D gene (5 bases each). This CDR3 is 13 amino acids long. The V and J ends lost 6 bases and 5 bases respectively, with 13 bases between them. The germline V gene encodes CDR1 SGHNT and CDR2 YENEEA. CDR3 loop: CASSPGAEETQYF. The DNA for the CDR3 is TGTGCCAGCAGTCCCGGGGCGGAGGAGACCCAGTACTTC.

This clone was counted between two and nine times. The genes are TRBV27 and TRBJ1-2; D uncertain. The germline V and J ends were trimmed by 4 bases and 0 bases, with 15 bases remaining between them. The germline CDR1 and CDR2 sequences are MNHEY and SMNVEV (reference sequence). CDR3 length: 16 amino acids. For the CDR3, the DNA is TGTGCCAGCAGTTCGATCCACAGAGCCCCTAACTATGGCTACACCTTC. Amino acid sequence: CASSSIHRAPNYGYTF.

The V and J genes are TRBV5-4 and TRBJ2-3; D perhaps matches TRBD2 (5 bases). V was trimmed by 4 bases and J by 6 bases, leaving 18 bases between them. In germline, CDR1 is SGHNT, CDR2 YYREEE (reference sequence). The CDR3 extends over 15 amino acids. CDR3 protein: CASSPAVPSGDTQYF. The CDR3 coding sequence is TGTGCCAGCAGCCCGGCTGTCCCGTCGGGGGATACGCAGTATTTT.

The rearrangement uses TRBV18 and TRBJ1-2; D is uncertain. Germline loops: CDR1 KGHSH, CDR2 LQKENI. The CDR3 is made up of 14 amino acids. Trimming left V 3 bases short and J 4 bases short, with 12 bases between. The CDR3 reads CASSPSGDGYGYTF. The CDR3 DNA is TGTGCCAGCTCACCTTCCGGGGATGGCTATGGCTACACCTTC.

The chain recombines TRBV5-1 with TRBJ1-1, with D perhaps matching TRBD1 (5 bases). CDR3 length equals 13 residues. The germline V gene encodes CDR1 SGHRS and CDR2 YFSETQ. V lost 5 bases, J lost 4 bases, and 12 bases lay in between. Written as DNA, the CDR3 is TGCGCCAGCAGGGTTGGCAGGGTCACTGAAGCTTTCTTT. Protein: CASRVGRVTEAFF.

V and J are TRBV5-1 and TRBJ2-7; TRBD1 matches 9 bases. Germline loops: CDR1 SGHRS, CDR2 YFSETQ. The length of the CDR3 is 13 residues. Germline trimming cut 3 bases from V and 5 bases from J; bases unmatched to any gene: 3. The CDR3 DNA reads as TGCGCCAGCAGCTCAACAGGGGGCCACGAGCAGTACTTC. Protein sequence: CASSSTGGHEQYF.

This clone has only a few counts. The J gene is TRBJ1-5, the V gene TRBV6-1, with 9 bases aligning to TRBD1. The CDR3 is made up of 16 amino acids. The V and J ends lost 3 bases and 2 bases, in that order; junction bases with no gene match: 5. Germline V lookup: CDR1 MNHNS, CDR2 SASEGT. In nucleotides, the CDR3 is TGTGCCAGCAGTGACCCCTGGGACAGGGGCAATCAGCCCCAGCATTTT. Protein sequence: CASSDPWDRGNQPQHF.

The chain joins TRBV7-8 to TRBJ2-3; D gene ambiguous. The CDR3 runs to 16 residues. The V gene's germline CDR1 is SGHVS and CDR2 FQNEAQ. The V gene lost 1 base and the J gene lost 4 bases, with 15 bases spanning the gap. The DNA of the CDR3 is TGTGCCAGCAGCTTAGTATTTAGAAATAGGCCAGATACGCAGTATTTT. This sequence encodes CASSLVFRNRPDTQYF.

The J gene is TRBJ2-5, the V gene TRBV5-4; either TRBD1 or TRBD2 may fit D (5 bases each). The germline V and J ends were trimmed by 2 bases and 1 base, with 12 bases remaining between them. CDR3 size: 15 residues. In germline, CDR1 is SGHNT, CDR2 YYREEE (reference sequence). In DNA, the CDR3 is TGTGCCAGCAGCTTCCGGGGCTCATCCCAAGAGACCCAGTACTTC. As protein: CASSFRGSSQETQYF.

The V call is TRBV10-2, the J call TRBJ2-3, with D hard to call. The CDR3 loop spans 13 amino acids. V was trimmed by 8 bases and J by 3 bases, leaving 12 bases between them. The germline V gene encodes CDR1 WSHSY and CDR2 SAAADI. Here the CDR3 DNA reads TGCGCCAGCCTGATCCCCGATACAGATACGCAGTATTTT. It translates to CASLIPDTDTQYF.

This rearrangement joins TRBV7-8 to TRBJ1-2; 8 bases line up with TRBD1. The CDR3 is 14 residues long. The V segment lost 5 bases and the J segment 6 bases; nucleotides outside the gene matches: 8. Germline V CDR1 and CDR2: SGHVS, FQNEAQ. CDR3 sequence: CASSSQTGVDGYTF. CDR3 nucleotide sequence: TGTGCCAGCAGCAGCCAGACAGGGGTTGATGGCTACACCTTC. The full variable domain, its missing parts supplied by reference TRBV7-8 and TRBJ1-2, is GAGVSQSPRYKVAKRGQDVALRCDPISGHVSLFWYQQALGQGPEFLTYFQNEAQLDKSGLPSDRFFAERPEGSVSTLKIQRTQQEDSAVYLCASSSQTGVDGYTFGSGTRLTVV.